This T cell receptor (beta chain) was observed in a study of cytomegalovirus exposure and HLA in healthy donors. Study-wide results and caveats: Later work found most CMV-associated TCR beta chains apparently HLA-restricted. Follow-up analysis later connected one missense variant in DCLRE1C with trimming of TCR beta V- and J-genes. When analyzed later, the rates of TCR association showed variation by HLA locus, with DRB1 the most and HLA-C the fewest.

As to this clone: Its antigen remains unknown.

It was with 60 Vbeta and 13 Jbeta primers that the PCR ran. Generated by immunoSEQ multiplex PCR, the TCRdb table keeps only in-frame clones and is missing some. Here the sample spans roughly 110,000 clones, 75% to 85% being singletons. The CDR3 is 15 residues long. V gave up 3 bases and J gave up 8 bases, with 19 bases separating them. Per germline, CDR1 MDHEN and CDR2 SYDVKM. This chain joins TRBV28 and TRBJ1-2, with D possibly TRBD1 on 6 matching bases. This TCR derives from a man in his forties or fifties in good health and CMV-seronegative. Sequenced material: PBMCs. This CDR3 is CASSFQGPTGLGYTF. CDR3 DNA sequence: TGTGCCAGCAGTTTCCAGGGGCCTACAGGGTTAGGCTACACCTTC.